Each of the 28 T cell receptor beta chains below was sequenced from the same sample in a study of blood T cell repertoires in COVID-19. Sequencing used immunoSEQ multiplex PCR; TCRdb keeps in-frame clones, though not all of them. Seen here are about 120,000 clones, 80% to 90% observed once, and the top ten hold about 2.1%. The source material was peripheral blood. These receptor sequences come from a woman aged 45-60 years with acute or convalescent COVID-19.

Note on this clone: Other DNA sequences of this sample code for an identical CDR3. The V call is TRBV19, the J call TRBJ1-5; no definite D call. Trimming stripped 1 base from V and 0 bases from J, with 10 bases between. The CDR3 is 16 residues long. Germline CDR1 LNHDA, CDR2 SQIVND (reference sequence). The CDR3 bases are TGTGCCAGTAGTATAGTCGGACTTAATAGCAATCAGCCCCAGCATTTT. Translated: CASSIVGLNSNQPQHF. The variable domain in full, completed from reference TRBV19 and TRBJ1-5, reads DGGITQSPKYLFRKEGQNVTLSCEQNLNHDAMYWYRQDPGQGLRLIYYSQIVNDFQKGDIAEGYSVSREKKESFPLTVTSAQKNPTAFYLCASSIVGLNSNQPQHFGDGTRLSIL.

The CDR3 reads CASSLGFSEQFF. The CDR3 DNA reads TGTGCCAGCAGCTTAGGGTTTAGTGAGCAGTTCTTC. The chain joins TRBV11-2 to TRBJ2-1; D is unclear. Trimming removed 1 base at V and 9 bases at J, with 7 bases between. Looked up from germline, CDR1 is SGHAT and CDR2 is FQNNGV. The CDR3 spans 12 residues.

The gene calls are TRBV30 and TRBJ2-2, with 11 positions matching TRBD1. The germline V gene has CDR1 GTSNPN and CDR2 SVGIG (reference sequence). There are 16 residues in the CDR3. Germline trimming cut 1 base from V and 8 bases from J; bases unmatched to any gene: 9. CDR3 in DNA: TGTGCCTGGAGTGATTTAAGGACAGGGGGCTCAGGGGAGCTGTTTTTT. Its translation: CAWSDLRTGGSGELFF.

In this sample, this clone turned up a few times. The genes are TRBV10-3 and TRBJ1-5; D is unresolved. Germline-derived CDR1 and CDR2 are ENHRY and SYGVKD. This CDR3 comprises 11 residues. V lost 11 bases, J lost 2 bases, and 7 bases lay in between. CDR3: CASGGNQPQHF. The CDR3 region has the DNA TGTGCCTCGGGAGGCAATCAGCCCCAGCATTTT.

This sequence joins TRBV7-9 and TRBJ1-2; D call uncertain. The V gene's germline CDR1 is SEHNR and CDR2 FQNEAQ (reference sequence). Trimming cost V 1 base and J 4 bases, with 13 bases left between them. The CDR3 runs to 15 residues. The CDR3 DNA sequence: TGTGCCAGCAGCTTAGGAGTCGTGGTCTTCTATGGCTACACCTTC. It encodes CASSLGVVVFYGYTF. The full variable domain, with the rest looked up from reference TRBV7-9 and TRBJ1-2, is DTGVSQNPRHKITKRGQNVTFRCDPISEHNRLYWYRQTLGQGPEFLTYFQNEAQLEKSRLLSDRFSAERPKGSFSTLEIQRTEQGDSAMYLCASSLGVVVFYGYTFGSGTRLTVV.

The chain links TRBV5-6 to TRBJ1-1, with D perhaps TRBD1 (5 bases). V was pared by 0 bases and J by 14 bases, with 17 bases between. Germline CDR1 and CDR2: SGHDT and YYEEEE. The CDR3 covers 13 residues. CDR3 sequence reads: CASSLDRTPNTFF. The CDR3 DNA follows: TGTGCCAGCAGCTTGGATCGGACACCTAATACGTTCTTT.

This chain joins TRBV5-6 and TRBJ1-5, with no clear D. The CDR3 consists of 15 residues. Trimming shortened V by 3 bases and J by 4 bases, and 14 bases separated the two germline ends. Germline CDR1 SGHDT, CDR2 YYEEEE. The DNA for the CDR3 is TGTGCCAGCAGCTGGGGAGGAAGGGTTAATCAGCCCCAGCATTTT. It encodes CASSWGGRVNQPQHF.

This chain joins TRBV24-1 and TRBJ1-5; D ambiguous. The CDR3 spans 15 residues. The germline V gene has CDR1 KGHDR and CDR2 SFDVKD. The V and J ends lost 4 bases and 3 bases respectively, with 12 bases between them. The CDR3 is CATSDQSGDNQPQHF. In nucleotides, the CDR3 is TGTGCCACCAGTGACCAATCCGGGGACAATCAGCCCCAGCATTTT.

V is TRBV6-5 and J is TRBJ1-3, with a weak D call TRBD1 (5 bases). Trimming removed 6 bases from V and 9 bases from J, with 18 bases in between. The CDR3 is made up of 14 amino acids. The germline V gene encodes CDR1 MNHEY and CDR2 SVGAGI. CDR3 protein: CASRGGITGTTIYF. Written as DNA, the CDR3 is TGTGCCAGCAGGGGGGGTATAACCGGGACCACCATATATTTT.

This chain joins TRBV19 and TRBJ1-6; the D gene is possibly TRBD1 (6 bases). CDR1 and CDR2 from the germline V gene are LNHDA and SQIVND (reference sequence). V lost 7 bases to trimming and J lost 11 bases, with 15 bases between them. The length of the CDR3 is 13 residues. As DNA, the CDR3 is TGTGCCAGTAATATGGGGGGGGGCACACCCCTCCACTTT. Translation gives CASNMGGGTPLHF.

The chain is built from TRBV19 and TRBJ1-5; D possibly corresponds to TRBD1 (6 bases). V was shortened by 6 bases and J by 2 bases, with 8 bases between the two germline ends. This CDR3 has 13 amino acids. The germline CDR1 and CDR2 sequences are LNHDA and SQIVND (reference sequence). The CDR3 region is CASSRQGNQPQHF. CDR3 DNA sequence: TGTGCCAGTAGCCGACAGGGCAATCAGCCCCAGCATTTT.

The chain carries TRBV6-5 and TRBJ1-1; D may be TRBD1 (6 bases). CDR1 and CDR2 (germline): MNHEY, SVGAGI. Trimming took 5 bases from V and 5 from J, leaving 15 bases between them. The CDR3 covers 14 residues. The CDR3 DNA reads as TGTGCCAGCAGTACCCCCAGGGGATCTACTGAAGCTTTCTTT. It codes for CASSTPRGSTEAFF.

This clone was observed a few times. This chain connects TRBV5-1 to TRBJ2-5, with a possible D match to TRBD2 (6 bases). The CDR3 consists of 12 residues. Per germline, CDR1 SGHRS and CDR2 YFSETQ. The V gene lost 6 bases and the J gene lost 3 bases, with 9 bases spanning the gap. CDR3 protein: CASNGGEETQYF. The CDR3 nucleotides are TGCGCCAGCAACGGGGGAGAAGAGACCCAGTACTTC.

J is TRBJ2-3 and V is TRBV14; the D is unclear. The CDR3 loop spans 16 amino acids. The ends were cut back, 2 bases at V and 1 base at J, with 13 bases in the middle. Germline lookup yields CDR1 SGHDN and CDR2 FVKESK. The CDR3 bases are TGTGCCAGCAGCCAATACTTCTTGCCGGGCACAGATACGCAGTATTTT. Amino acid sequence: CASSQYFLPGTDTQYF.

The V and J genes are TRBV19 and TRBJ2-1; TRBD2 aligns across 11 bases. The CDR3 is 15 residues long. CDR1 is LNHDA, CDR2 SQIVND, per germline (reference sequence). The V and J ends lost 3 bases and 4 bases, in that order; junction bases with no gene match: 2. The CDR3: CASSMGTSGYNEQFF. The DNA of the CDR3 is TGTGCCAGTAGTATGGGGACTAGCGGATACAATGAGCAGTTCTTC.

This chain joins TRBV9 and TRBJ1-6; the match to TRBD1 covers 7 bases. J was trimmed by 8 bases and V by 4 bases; bases with no gene match: 12. The germline gives CDR1 SGDLS, CDR2 YYNGEE. The CDR3 extends over 16 amino acids. The CDR3 DNA reads TGTGCCAGCAGCCCCCGTGTGACAGGGCTCGATTCACCCCTCCACTTT. Residues: CASSPRVTGLDSPLHF.

The chain combines TRBV6-5 with TRBJ1-6; TRBD1 aligns across 9 bases. Germline trimming cut 6 bases from V and 7 bases from J; bases unmatched to any gene: 4. This CDR3 spans 14 amino acids. Germline V gene lookup returns CDR1 MNHEY and CDR2 SVGAGI. CDR3 sequence reads: CASRGTGKNSPLHF. The CDR3 region has the DNA TGTGCCAGCAGGGGGACAGGGAAAAATTCACCCCTCCACTTT.

The chain employs TRBV10-3 and TRBJ2-5; 12 bases are shared with TRBD2. V dropped 6 bases and J dropped 0; count of bases not matched to a gene: 5. There are 16 residues in the CDR3. From germline, CDR1 is ENHRY and CDR2 SYGVKD. Here the CDR3 reads CAIRATSGGHQETQYF. CDR3 in DNA: TGTGCCATCAGGGCTACTAGCGGGGGGCACCAAGAGACCCAGTACTTC.

The rearrangement links TRBV5-6 to TRBJ2-2, with a possible D match to TRBD2 (5 bases). V was trimmed by 4 bases and J by 5 bases, leaving 21 bases between them. Germline V gene data show CDR1 as SGHDT and CDR2 as YYEEEE. This CDR3 has 17 residues. As DNA, the CDR3 is TGTGCCAGCAGCCCCGAGTATAGGAGGTTTGGTACCGGGGAGCTGTTTTTT. Its protein product is CASSPEYRRFGTGELFF.

The chain combines TRBV5-5 with TRBJ1-1; possible D gene TRBD1, 5 bases. V lost 2 bases and J 7 bases, leaving 12 bases between the germline ends. CDR1 and CDR2 from the germline V gene are SGHKS and YYEKEE (reference sequence). The CDR3 is 13 residues long. Here the CDR3 reads CASSFQGFFEAFF. The CDR3 DNA follows: TGTGCCAGCAGCTTTCAGGGATTTTTTGAAGCTTTCTTT.

The J gene is TRBJ1-2, the V gene TRBV7-8; 8 positions match TRBD1. The CDR3 is 16 amino acids. The V segment lost 1 base and the J segment 4 bases; nucleotides outside the gene matches: 8. Germline CDR1 SGHVS, CDR2 FQNEAQ. The DNA for the CDR3 is TGTGCCAGCAGCTTAGAACAGGGGGGTGTAATCTATGGCTACACCTTC. Its protein product is CASSLEQGGVIYGYTF.

This rearrangement joins TRBV7-2 to TRBJ2-7; perhaps TRBD1 as D (6 bases). Germline CDR1 and CDR2: SGHTA and FQGNSA. There are 13 residues in the CDR3. The V and J ends lost 5 bases and 3 bases respectively, with 11 bases between them. The CDR3 is CASSIGQFYEQYF. In DNA, the CDR3 is TGTGCCAGCAGCATCGGACAGTTCTACGAGCAGTACTTC.

V usage is TRBV11-2 and J usage is TRBJ1-2; D is ambiguous. Trimming cost V 5 bases and J 5 bases, with 15 bases left between them. CDR1 SGHAT and CDR2 FQNNGV come from the germline V gene. The CDR3 is 14 residues long. CDR3 sequence: CASSPGPPAYGYTF. For the CDR3, the DNA is TGTGCCAGCAGCCCTGGCCCCCCCGCATATGGCTACACCTTC. Supplemented by reference TRBV11-2 and TRBJ1-2, the full variable domain reads EAGVAQSPRYKIIEKRQSVAFWCNPISGHATLYWYQQILGQGPKLLIQFQNNGVVDDSQLPKDRFSAERLKGVDSTLKIQPAKLEDSAVYLCASSPGPPAYGYTFGSGTRLTVV.

This clone was found a few times. This chain connects TRBV21-1 to TRBJ1-6. TRBV21-1 is assigned pseudogene status. This CDR3 contains 13 residues. The CDR3 region has the DNA TGTGCCAGCAGCAGGAAGCTAGGATCACCCCTCCACTTT. Translating it yields CASSRKLGSPLHF.

This clone has a single count. This sequence joins TRBV4-1 and TRBJ2-3, with 7 bases that match TRBD2. Trimming cost V 4 bases and J 1 base; bases outside gene matches: 2. The CDR3 is 14 residues long. Germline V gene lookup returns CDR1 MGHRA and CDR2 YSYEKL. CDR3 bases: TGCGCCAGCAGCCGCGGGGGTCGCACAGATACGCAGTATTTT. This gives the protein CASSRGGRTDTQYF.

The gene calls are TRBV29-1 and TRBJ2-7; 11 nucleotides agree with TRBD2. The CDR3 is 12 amino acids. Germline V lookup: CDR1 SQVTM, CDR2 ANQGSEA. Trimming at V came to 7 bases and at J to 5 bases, leaving 4 bases not matched to a gene. The DNA of the CDR3 is TGCAGCGGGGGACTAGCGGAAAACGAGCAGTACTTC. It codes for CSGGLAENEQYF.

The CDR3 DNA sequence: TGTGCCATCAGGGAACAGGGGGCGGAACCTGAAAAACTGTTTTTT. The encoded protein is CAIREQGAEPEKLFF. The rearrangement uses TRBV10-3 and TRBJ1-4; 9 bases agree with TRBD1. The trim removed 6 bases at V and 7 bases at J, leaving 9 bases unmatched. The length of the CDR3 is 15 residues. The germline V gene has CDR1 ENHRY and CDR2 SYGVKD.

On this clone: This sample also contains other DNA sequences that code for the same CDR3. This sequence joins TRBV19 and TRBJ1-1; weak D call: TRBD1 (5 bases). The ends were cut back, 3 bases at V and 3 bases at J, with 11 bases in the middle. The CDR3 contains 14 residues. The germline V gene encodes CDR1 LNHDA and CDR2 SQIVND (reference sequence). The chain's CDR3 is CASSMQGWDTEAFF. CDR3 DNA sequence: TGTGCCAGTAGTATGCAGGGTTGGGACACTGAAGCTTTCTTT.